This TCR beta chain appears in the sequencing data of a study of T cell clusters in autoimmune cytopenias (dated by TCRdb to the late 2010s). At the level of the whole study: Healthy donor controls had a mean age of about 50 years and a median age of roughly 59 years, with about half of the roughly 40 female. Autoimmune hepatitis repertoires were compared with those of around 20 age- and sex-matched healthy donors. The goal of the study was to find out whether patients with autoimmune cytopenia have a disease-specific immune repertoire signature that could be used as a blood-based biomarker. Peripheral blood TRB and IGH repertoires were sequenced in autoimmune cytopenia patients at active disease and during treatment follow-up, alongside healthy, CLL and autoimmune hepatitis controls. A median TRB sequencing depth of roughly 56,000 reads per sample was reached, and a median of roughly 2,300 distinct TRB clonotypes per sample was obtained. For primary cytopenia, the controls were 25 age-matched healthy donors, and for secondary cytopenia, the controls were 14 age-matched CLL patients. What the authors observed across the whole study: A lack of physiological T cell clusters in primary autoimmune cytopenia patients was suggested by GLIPH, as 51 clusters were found to be exclusive to healthy donors versus under 20 exclusive to patients. In the comparison of secondary cytopenia with CLL, the cluster-lack signature was not observed, apparently because the dominant lymphoma-associated repertoire masked the signature. Healthy donors showed almost three-fold more exclusive TRB clusters than active autoimmune hepatitis patients, consistent with an autoimmunity-wide signature. The TRB repertoire shifts, including less even repertoires in secondary cytopenia and CLL, mostly reflected lymphoma bias and not autoimmunity. The T cell clusters were defined in silico only, and their functional role remained to be validated experimentally.

Each sample's TRB amplification started from roughly 240 ng of peripheral blood genomic DNA, which corresponds to tens of thousands of genome equivalents. Comment on this clonotype: What antigen it recognizes has not been identified.

TRB rearrangements were amplified by multiplex PCR using a touch-down protocol with TRB-A and TRB-B primer pools mixed in one tube. Illumina adapters and sample indices were added to the amplicons through two consecutive PCR reactions using Phusion HS II polymerase. The amplicons were purified from gel with the NucleoSpin Gel and PCR Clean-up kit, after which the amplicons were quantified by Qubit and checked for quality on an Agilent 2100 Bioanalyzer. Libraries were sequenced on an Illumina MiSeq using 600-cycle, single-indexed, paired-end runs. The authors' pipeline ran thus. Alignment and assembly of TRB reads were performed with MiXCR version 2.1.12 and the default MiXCR reference library. A clone was defined by each unique CDR3 nucleotide sequence, and the analysis included only productive sequences with two or more reads. Repertoire diversity was assessed with alpha-parameterized diversity profiles (alpha 0 to 5), including the Shannon (alpha 1) and Simpson (alpha 2) indices, which were computed with an R script. The tcR package was used to compute combinatorial TRB VJ usage, and cohorts were compared on this usage by principal component analysis with ade4. Using GLIPH, TCRbeta CDR3s were clustered on pairs of cohorts matched for age and read depth, and a Wilcoxon test was used to compare cluster frequencies. TCRdb reprocessed the public reads and reports one entry per CDR3 protein sequence, without DNA. The V and J calls come from TCRdb's annotation, not from the publication. This sample's listing comprises thousands of distinct CDR3 sequences. The ten largest make up about 5.6% of the sample.

For CDR1 and CDR2, the germline V gene (reference sequence) lists DFQATT and SNEGSKA. There are 14 amino acids in the CDR3, from cysteine to phenylalanine inclusive. There is no recorded DNA. These data were likewise used in another study, on T cell repertoires in aging, cancer and after chemotherapy. Drawing on the second study: Donors spanned six age groups from 30 or younger to 70 or older, with at least three individuals per group. TCR repertoires from healthy donor controls were recorded over periods of several months to years and showed clear clonal overlap between repeated samplings. The full dataset contained about 10 million TCR reads. Untreated patients with hematological or solid cancers showed significantly lower blood TCR diversity and higher clonality than age-matched healthy donors. Declining TCR diversity with age in healthy donors was mainly explained by loss of richness; in cancer patients, loss of evenness also contributed. Median generation probability increased over the chemotherapy interval in both cancer cohorts, suggesting repertoire reconstitution through rebound thymic output. According to the authors, the repertoire data do not allow conclusions to be drawn about immunological memory after chemotherapy. To examine immunoaging and T cell reconstitution after chemotherapy, the study profiled TCR beta repertoires in peripheral blood from healthy donors and cancer patients. Alongside fewer than 100 healthy donors serving as a reference group, the cohort included some 220 cancer patients, of whom some 94 had hematological cancers and fewer than 130 had solid cancers. Processing of the TRB sequences was carried out with MiXCR versions 2.12 and 3.0.5. Shannon diversity, evenness, clonality (one minus evenness), and alpha-parameterized diversity profiles from alpha 0 to 5 were included as repertoire metrics. Generation probabilities of clones in paired pre- and post-chemotherapy samples were computed with the IGoR algorithm.

The sequence joins TRBV20-1 to TRBJ2-3; TCRdb's D call, TRBD1, is unchecked because there is no DNA. This clonotype was obtained from a human donor in good health. The material sequenced was peripheral blood. This receptor carries the CDR3 CSAPEPGGTDTQYF.